This T cell receptor beta chain was retrieved from a study of cytotoxic CD8 clonotypes in ibrutinib-treated CLL (dated by TCRdb to 2020 to 2022). Concerning the study at large: The cohort was composed of ten to eleven relapsed/refractory and about 15 treatment-naive patients; IGHV unmutated status was identified in fewer than 18 patients. Responses were partial in some 24 patients and complete in 2; after median around 72 months follow-up, approximately 15 stayed in remission and some twelve progressed. Samples at response were collected after a median of 12 months of treatment, with a range of roughly 6 to 40 months. On average, each sample yielded 250,000 to 300,000 productive templates and tens of thousands of productive rearrangements. Longitudinal samples were obtainable from about 30% of the 86 participants in the trial. Cryopreserved peripheral blood mononuclear cells were obtained before treatment, at response, and at either sustained remission or disease progression. Patients were still on ibrutinib when every remission and progressive disease sample was collected. Results and caveats for the whole study, not just this receptor: Public clonotypes were rare and either contracted or stayed stable during treatment, and the rise in clonality at ibrutinib response reflected the expansion of private clonotypes. Baseline clonality was found to be higher than that of age-matched healthy donors and was strongly correlated with circulating CD8+ T-cell counts. Sampling times were not matched between sustained-remission and progressing patients, and lymph node repertoires were not studied. At ibrutinib response clonality went up, during sustained remission it held steady, and at progression it dropped back toward baseline.

The goal of deep resolution MiSeq sequencing was a depth between 1 in 1 million and 1 in 200,000 T cells, and coverage averaged 10x per clonotype. The immunoSEQ hsTCRB Kit was used to generate TCR beta libraries. Under the source paper's analysis protocol: Data were analyzed with ImmunoSEQ Data Assistant and ImmunoSEQ Analyzer, with V, D and J genes assigned per IMGT definitions. Clonality, with values ranging from 0 to 1, was calculated as one minus the normalized Shannon entropy of productive rearrangement frequencies. Only overrepresented clonotypes making up at least 0.05% of each patient's repertoire were included in the public clonotype analysis. Thirteen age-matched healthy donor repertoires from immuneACCESS were used as controls for clonality. The table comes from immuneACCESS by way of TCRdb, which keeps in-frame sequences with V and J called. Part of the clones is missing from these tables; in studies checked, under half for an unresolved V gene and the rest for unknown reasons. V and J calls and clone size are given by that table; D and trimming were obtained from the DNA. The sample records 30,000 to 40,000 clones, under 80% of which are singletons. In total, the top ten clones hold about 9.5% of the sample.

With respect to this clone: Its target antigen remains unknown. One base away there is no much larger clone; base qualities are not given.

What the time point label conveys for this sample: progressive disease on ibrutinib. Roughly 2 micrograms of genomic DNA were extracted from cryopreserved PBMCs for TCR beta library preparation. High-throughput TCR beta sequencing was performed on longitudinal blood samples from CLL patients receiving ibrutinib monotherapy. The patients took part in an open-label, single-center phase 2 trial of ibrutinib monotherapy. The clonotype originates from a human donor with chronic lymphocytic leukemia. Specimen: PBMCs, collected at disease progression, from a patient treated with ibrutinib.

The nucleotides are TGCGCCAGCAGTCAATCGATTAGCGGGAGGGCCCCTGGGGAGCAGTTCTTC. Its protein is CASSQSISGRAPGEQFF. The chain is made from TRBV23-1 and TRBJ2-1, with TRBD2 matching 11 junction bases. TRBV23-1 is assigned to the ORF class and has an uncertain function. V loses 0 bases at its end and J loses 10 bases; junction bases beyond the gene matches: 11. The CDR3 holds 17 amino acids from the cysteine to the phenylalanine. Only CDR3 DNA is held: 51 bases, read in frame from base 1.